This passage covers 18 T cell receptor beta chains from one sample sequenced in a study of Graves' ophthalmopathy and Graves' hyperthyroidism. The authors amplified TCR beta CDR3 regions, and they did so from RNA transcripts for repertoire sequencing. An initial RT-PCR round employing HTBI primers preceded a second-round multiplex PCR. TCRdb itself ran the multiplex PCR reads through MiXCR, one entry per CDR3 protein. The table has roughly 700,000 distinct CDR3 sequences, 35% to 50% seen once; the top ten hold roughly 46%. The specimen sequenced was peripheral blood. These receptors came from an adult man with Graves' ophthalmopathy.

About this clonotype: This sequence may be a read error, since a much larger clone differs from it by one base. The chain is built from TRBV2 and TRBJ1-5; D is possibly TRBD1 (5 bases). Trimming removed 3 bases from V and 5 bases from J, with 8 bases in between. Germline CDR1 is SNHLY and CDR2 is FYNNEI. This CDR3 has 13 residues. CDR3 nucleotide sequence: TGTGCCAGCAGTGAGGGGCCCCATCAGCCCCAGCATTTT. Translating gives CASSEGPHQPQHF.

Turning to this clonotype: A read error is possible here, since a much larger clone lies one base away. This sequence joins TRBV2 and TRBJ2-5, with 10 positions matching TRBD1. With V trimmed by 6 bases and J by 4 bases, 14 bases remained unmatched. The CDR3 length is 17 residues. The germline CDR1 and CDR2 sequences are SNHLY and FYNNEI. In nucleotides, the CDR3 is TGTGCCAGCAGCTCAATGCCGGGACAGGGGACGGTAGAGACCCAGTACTTC. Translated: CASSSMPGQGTVETQYF.

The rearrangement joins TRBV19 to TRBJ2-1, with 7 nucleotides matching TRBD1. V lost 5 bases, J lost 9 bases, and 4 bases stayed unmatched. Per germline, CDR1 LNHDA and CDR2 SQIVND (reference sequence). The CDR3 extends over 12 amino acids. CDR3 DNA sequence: TGTGCCAGTAGTTCCACAGGGGCTGAGCAGTTCTTC. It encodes CASSSTGAEQFF. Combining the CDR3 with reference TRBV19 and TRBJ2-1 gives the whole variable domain DGGITQSPKYLFRKEGQNVTLSCEQNLNHDAMYWYRQDPGQGLRLIYYSQIVNDFQKGDIAEGYSVSREKKESFPLTVTSAQKNPTAFYLCASSSTGAEQFFGPGTRLTVL.

The CDR3: CASSLGSREWQYF. The CDR3 region has the DNA TGTGCCAGCAGCTTAGGATCTAGAGAATGGCAGTACTTC. The V gene is TRBV7-8, the J gene TRBJ2-7; D is ambiguous. Trimming cost V 1 base and J 9 bases, with 13 bases left between them. Per the germline V gene, CDR1 is SGHVS and CDR2 is FQNEAQ. This CDR3 is built from 13 residues.

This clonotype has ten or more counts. The CDR3 region has the DNA TGCAGTGTCATGAAACCTGGGGGGACCCAGTACTTC. Translated, it gives CSVMKPGGTQYF. The rearrangement uses TRBV20-1 and TRBJ2-5, with D perhaps being TRBD1 or TRBD2 (5 bases each). The germline V and J ends were trimmed by 7 bases and 7 bases, with 16 bases remaining between them. This CDR3 is 12 amino acids long. Germline V gene sequence: CDR1 DFQATT, CDR2 SNEGSKA (reference sequence).

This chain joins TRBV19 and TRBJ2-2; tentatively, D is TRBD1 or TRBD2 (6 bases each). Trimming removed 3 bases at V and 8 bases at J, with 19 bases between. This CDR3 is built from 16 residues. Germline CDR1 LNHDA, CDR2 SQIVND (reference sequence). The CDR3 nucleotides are TGTGCCAGTAGTATCGGGGGACACCGTGTTAAAGGGGAGCTGTTTTTT. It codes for CASSIGGHRVKGELFF.

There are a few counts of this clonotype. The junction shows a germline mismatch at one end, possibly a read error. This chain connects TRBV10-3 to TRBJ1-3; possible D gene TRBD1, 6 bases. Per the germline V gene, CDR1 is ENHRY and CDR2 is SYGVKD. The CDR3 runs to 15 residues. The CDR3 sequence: CASSTGQNSGNTIYF. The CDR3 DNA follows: TGTGCCAGCAGTACGGGACAAAACTCTGGAAACACCATATATTTT.

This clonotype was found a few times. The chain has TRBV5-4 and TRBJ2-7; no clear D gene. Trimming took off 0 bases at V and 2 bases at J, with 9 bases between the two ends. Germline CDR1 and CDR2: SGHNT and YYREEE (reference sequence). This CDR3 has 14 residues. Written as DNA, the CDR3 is TGTGCCAGCAGCTTGGAGTCCAGCGCCTACGAGCAGTACTTC. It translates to CASSLESSAYEQYF.

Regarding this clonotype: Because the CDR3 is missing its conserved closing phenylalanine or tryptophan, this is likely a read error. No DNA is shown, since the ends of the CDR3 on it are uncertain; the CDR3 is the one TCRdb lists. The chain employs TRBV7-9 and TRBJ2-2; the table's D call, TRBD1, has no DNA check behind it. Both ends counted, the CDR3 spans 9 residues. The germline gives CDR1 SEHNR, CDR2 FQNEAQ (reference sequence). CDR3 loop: CASSWGRSK.

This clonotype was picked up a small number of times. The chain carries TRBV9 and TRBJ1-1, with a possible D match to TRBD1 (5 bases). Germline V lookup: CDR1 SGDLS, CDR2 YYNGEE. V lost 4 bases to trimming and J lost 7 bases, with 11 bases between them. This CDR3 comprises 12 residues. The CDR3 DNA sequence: TGTGCCAGCAGCCCCCAGGGATATGAAGCTTTCTTT. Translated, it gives CASSPQGYEAFF.

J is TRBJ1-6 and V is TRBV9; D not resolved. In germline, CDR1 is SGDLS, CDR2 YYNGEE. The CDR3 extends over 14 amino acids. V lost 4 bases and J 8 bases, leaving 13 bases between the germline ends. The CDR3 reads CASSPTLGDSPLHF. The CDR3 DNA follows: TGTGCCAGCAGCCCGACTCTGGGAGATTCACCCCTCCACTTT.

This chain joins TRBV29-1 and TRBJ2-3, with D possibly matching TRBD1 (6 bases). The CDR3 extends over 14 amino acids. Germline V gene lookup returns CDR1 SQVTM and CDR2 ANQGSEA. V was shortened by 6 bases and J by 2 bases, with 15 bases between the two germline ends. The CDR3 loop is CSVSTGPSTDTQYF. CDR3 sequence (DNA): TGCAGCGTGTCAACAGGGCCCTCCACAGATACGCAGTATTTT.

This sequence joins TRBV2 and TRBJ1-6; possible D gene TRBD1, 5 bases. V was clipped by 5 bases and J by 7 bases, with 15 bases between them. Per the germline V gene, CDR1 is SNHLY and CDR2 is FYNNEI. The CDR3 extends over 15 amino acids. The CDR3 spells CASSSPNRRNSPLHF. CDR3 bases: TGTGCCAGCAGTTCACCGAACAGGAGGAATTCACCCCTCCACTTT.

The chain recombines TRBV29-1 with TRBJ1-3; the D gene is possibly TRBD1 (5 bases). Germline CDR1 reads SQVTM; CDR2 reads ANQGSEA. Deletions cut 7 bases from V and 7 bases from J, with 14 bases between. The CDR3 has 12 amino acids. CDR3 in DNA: TGCAGCGCGCGGGGACGCCAGAACACCATATATTTT. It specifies CSARGRQNTIYF.

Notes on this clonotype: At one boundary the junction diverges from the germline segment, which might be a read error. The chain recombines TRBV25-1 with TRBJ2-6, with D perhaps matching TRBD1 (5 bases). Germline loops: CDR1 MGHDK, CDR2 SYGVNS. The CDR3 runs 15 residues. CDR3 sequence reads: CAGRVSSSGANVLTF. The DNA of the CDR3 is TGTGCCGGCAGGGTGTCGAGCTCTGGGGCCAACGTCCTGACTTTC.

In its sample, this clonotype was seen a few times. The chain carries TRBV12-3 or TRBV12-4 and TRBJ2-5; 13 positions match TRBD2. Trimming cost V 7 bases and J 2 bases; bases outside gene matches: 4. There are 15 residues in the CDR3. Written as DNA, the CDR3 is TGTGCCAGCAATGAGGGACTAGCGGGACAAGAGACCCAGTACTTC. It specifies CASNEGLAGQETQYF.

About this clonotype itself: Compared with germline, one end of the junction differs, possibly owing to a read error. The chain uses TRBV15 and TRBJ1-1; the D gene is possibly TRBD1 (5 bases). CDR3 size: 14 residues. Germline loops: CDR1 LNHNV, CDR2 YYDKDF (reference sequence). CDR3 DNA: TGTGCCACCAGCAGGCCGGGACGGAACAATGAAGCTTTCTTT. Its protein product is CATSRPGRNNEAFF.

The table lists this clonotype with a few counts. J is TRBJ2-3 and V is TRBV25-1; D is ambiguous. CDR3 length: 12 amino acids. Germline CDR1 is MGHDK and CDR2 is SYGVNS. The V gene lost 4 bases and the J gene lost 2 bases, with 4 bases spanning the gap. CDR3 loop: CASSGITDTQYF. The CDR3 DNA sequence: TGTGCCAGCAGTGGGATCACAGATACGCAGTATTTT.